These T cell receptor beta chains were read from a single sample in a study of T-cell reconstitution after alpha-beta-depleted transplantation in children. TCRdb itself ran the PCR reads through MiXCR, one entry per CDR3 protein. The sample lists 200,000 to 250,000 distinct CDR3 sequences, around 9.6% occurring once. The input for sequencing was PBMCs from the stem cell graft donor, taken from the stem cell graft. Receptors were obtained from a human donor who donated a stem cell graft to a child with acute lymphoblastic leukemia. Each CDR3 is given with its conserved first and last residue.

TRBV7-9	15	TRBJ1-4	CASSRIQGEMRKLFF
TRBV6-5	15	TRBJ2-1	CASSYSRGPYNEQFF
TRBV3-1	15	TRBJ2-1	CASSGGTSGRNEQFF
TRBV3-1	13	TRBJ1-6	CASSRDGDSPLHF
TRBV5-1	15	TRBJ1-1	CASSLGTGGNTEAFF
TRBV10-3	15	TRBJ1-5	CAISDFGGNAQPQHF
TRBV6-5	14	TRBJ1-1	CASSHRAVNTEAFF
TRBV3-1	13	TRBJ2-1	CASSNTGRGEQFF
TRBV3-1	15	TRBJ2-7	CASSQAVTVSYEQYF
TRBV7-7	14	TRBJ2-3	CASSAGPSTDTQYF
TRBV20-1	15	TRBJ2-4	CSARDPRLGGNIQYF
TRBV24-1	14	TRBJ2-5	CATSDGRSQETQYF
TRBV10-3	14	TRBJ2-5	CAISPGPGIETQYF
TRBV7-6	12	TRBJ2-7	CASRGGGPEQYF